Included here is one T cell receptor beta chain sequence, with context. Its antigen is as yet unknown. This sample was included in a study of cytomegalovirus exposure and HLA in healthy donors. As for the study in general: Among the 400 or so donors who were genotyped, around 77% fell in the genetic ancestry cluster that is associated with self-reported Caucasian donors. Study conclusions and caveats: Associated with cytomegalovirus, according to the listing, were around 160 TCR beta chains. Per a prior analysis, the majority of TCR beta V segments were productive roughly 87% or roughly 30% of the time. A later analysis associated roughly 15,000 TCR beta sequences with HLA alleles at a 0.05 false discovery rate.

Amplification used 60 Vbeta primers and 13 Jbeta primers. Here immunoSEQ multiplex PCR was the method, and the copy in TCRdb shows in-frame clones only, minus some. The table includes approximately 50,000 clones, around 83% detected once. Germline V gene sequence: CDR1 SGHTA, CDR2 FQGNSA. Losses at the gene ends were 5 bases for V and 2 bases for J; bases not matched to a gene: 8. This CDR3 spans 16 amino acids. Source material: PBMCs. The V call is TRBV7-2, the J call TRBJ1-5; 8 positions agree with TRBD1. The TCR comes from a man aged 25 to 40 in good health and CMV-seronegative. The CDR3 DNA follows: TGTGCCAGCAGCCCTGTTGGACAGGGTGGCAATCAGCCCCAGCATTTT. It yields the protein CASSPVGQGGNQPQHF.